The rows below give T cell receptor beta chains drawn from one sample of a study of T cells in Graves' hyperthyroidism and ophthalmopathy. One entry per CDR3 protein results from TCRdb running MiXCR on the multiplex PCR reads. The top ten hold approximately 20% of the sample, which has about 160,000 distinct CDR3 sequences, approximately 9% seen once. Sample: blood. The receptors here all came from a woman under 30 with Graves' hyperthyroidism that later progressed to Graves' ophthalmopathy. Both conserved end residues are part of each CDR3. The D gene is left open where the match is weak. For some rows the clone size is stated as once, few or many, or as a class when expanded; others skip it.

J	size	D	V	DNA	CDR3
TRBJ1-1	few	NA	TRBV18	TGTGCCAGCCCACCTACCCGGGACCGGGTTGAAGCTTTCTTT	CASPPTRDRVEAFF
TRBJ2-5	many	TRBD1	TRBV28	TGTGCCAGCAGTTTAGGTTGGGGGACAGCCCAAGAGACCCAGTACTTC	CASSLGWGTAQETQYF
TRBJ1-1	many	NA	TRBV4-2	TGTGCCAGCAGCCAGGAGCGAGGGAACATGAACACTGAAGCTTTCTTT	CASSQERGNMNTEAFF
TRBJ1-6	many	TRBD1	TRBV12-3/TRBV12-4	TGTGCCAGCAGTTTATGGACAGGGAAGCATTCACCCCTCCACTTT	CASSLWTGKHSPLHF
TRBJ1-6	many	NA	TRBV28	TGTGCCAGCAGAGGAAAATCACCCCTCCACTTT	CASRGKSPLHF
TRBJ1-6	many	NA	TRBV18	TGTGCCAGCTCACCTCCAGGGGTTGATTCACCCCTCCACTTT	CASSPPGVDSPLHF
TRBJ2-3	NA	NA	TRBV5-4	TGTGCCAGCAGCCCAGGGACGCGCACAGATACGCAGTATTTT	CASSPGTRTDTQYF
TRBJ2-5	NA	NA	TRBV29-1	TGCAGCGTTGAGGGCAGGGGACAAGAGACCCAGTACTTC	CSVEGRGQETQYF
TRBJ2-7	many	TRBD2	TRBV20-1	TGCAGTGCTACCCCATCCGGGACTAGCGACGAGCAGTACTTC	CSATPSGTSDEQYF
TRBJ2-6	once	NA	TRBV28	TGTGCCAGCAGTTCAGAGGGCGCGAGTGGGGCCAACGTCCTGACTTTC	CASSSEGASGANVLTF